The 8 T cell receptor beta chains below come from one sample, sequenced in a study of glioma-infiltrating T cells. The iRepertoire nested amplicon-rescue multiplex PCR amplified TCR alpha and beta CDR3s from RNA. Using its own MiXCR run on the multiplex PCR reads, TCRdb lists one record per CDR3 protein. The data contain about 190,000 distinct CDR3 sequences, 32% of them singletons. The sequencing input was glioma tissue, nonneoplastic brain tissue, or PBMCs (not recorded which). The source is a human donor with low-grade glioma or glioblastoma, undergoing nonglioma brain surgery, or in good health (not recorded which).

The sample holds many counts of this clonotype. The CDR3 coding sequence is TGCGCCAGCAGCCAAGTGGGTTCTAACTCCTACGAGCAGTACTTC. Protein product: CASSQVGSNSYEQYF. The chain combines TRBV4-3 with TRBJ2-7; no firm D call. V gave up 1 base and J gave up 0 bases, with 10 bases separating them. Germline values: CDR1 LGHNA, CDR2 YSLEER. The CDR3 is made up of 15 amino acids.

This clonotype was counted many times. This chain connects TRBV20-1 to TRBJ2-7, with TRBD2 matching 7 bases. Germline lookup yields CDR1 DFQATT and CDR2 SNEGSKA (reference sequence). J lost 6 bases, V lost 3 bases, and 17 bases had no gene match. The CDR3 covers 16 residues. The CDR3 loop reads CSARAPYGGRGSEQYF. In DNA form, the CDR3 reads TGCAGTGCTAGGGCCCCCTATGGCGGGAGAGGGAGCGAGCAGTACTTC.

This clonotype was seen repeatedly, ten times or more. V gene TRBV27 combines with J gene TRBJ2-7; 7 bases line up with TRBD1. The CDR3 runs 14 residues. Germline V lookup: CDR1 MNHEY, CDR2 SMNVEV (reference sequence). The trim removed 9 bases at V and 2 bases at J, leaving 10 bases unmatched. The CDR3 DNA follows: TGTGCCAGTTCGAGGGGGCTGGAGGCCTACGAGCAGTACTTC. Translating gives CASSRGLEAYEQYF.

This clonotype was counted ten times or more. CDR3 loop: CSARSQGNNEQFF. The CDR3 region has the DNA TGCAGTGCTAGATCTCAAGGGAACAATGAGCAGTTCTTC. The chain uses TRBV20-1 and TRBJ2-1, with D unresolved. The CDR3 is made up of 13 amino acids. V was pared by 2 bases and J by 5 bases, with 10 bases between. Germline V lookup: CDR1 DFQATT, CDR2 SNEGSKA (reference sequence).

Only a few counts were recorded for this clonotype. An end of the junction does not agree with germline; a read error may underlie this. The chain combines TRBV5-1 with TRBJ2-2, with D perhaps matching TRBD1 (6 bases). This CDR3 is 16 amino acids long. Germline lookup yields CDR1 SGHRS and CDR2 YFSETQ. This CDR3 is CASSLTGTSNTGELFF. DNA for the CDR3: TGCGCTAGCAGCTTGACCGGGACATCGAACACCGGGGAGCTGTTTTTT.

This clonotype was detected a few times. This sequence joins TRBV5-4 and TRBJ2-4, with D possibly matching TRBD1 (6 bases). This CDR3 has 17 residues. V was shortened by 4 bases and J by 1 base, with 18 bases between the two germline ends. The germline V gene encodes CDR1 SGHNT and CDR2 YYREEE (reference sequence). CDR3 protein: CASSRDIGQPAKNIQYF. The CDR3 nucleotides read TGTGCCAGCAGCCGAGATATCGGACAGCCCGCCAAAAACATTCAGTACTTC.

This clonotype has ten or more counts. The chain employs TRBV24-1 and TRBJ2-3; maybe TRBD2 (5 bases). The CDR3 sequence is 13 residues long. Trimming took 12 bases from V and 0 from J, leaving 12 bases between them. Germline loops: CDR1 KGHDR, CDR2 SFDVKD. CDR3 in amino acids: CAAGGQSTDTQYF. CDR3 sequence (DNA): TGTGCCGCCGGAGGCCAAAGCACAGATACGCAGTATTTT.

A few counts support this clonotype. The chain couples TRBV27 to TRBJ1-1; weak D call: TRBD1 (5 bases). CDR1 and CDR2 (germline): MNHEY, SMNVEV (reference sequence). Trimming took 5 bases from V and 4 from J, leaving 14 bases between them. The CDR3 extends over 14 amino acids. CDR3 in amino acids: CASSAGYEGTEAFF. The CDR3 DNA reads TGTGCCAGCAGTGCAGGGTACGAGGGCACTGAAGCTTTCTTT.